The entry that follows covers one T cell receptor beta chain sequence. Clinical history reported by participants formed the basis on which cohorts were assigned. Authors' data handling: Quantification of nucleated cells was approximated via reference gene primer amplification. TCRdb keeps only in-frame clones here, not all; method: immunoSEQ multiplex PCR. Clone size and V and J calls were adopted from that table, with D and trimming inferred from the DNA. The sample carries approximately 260,000 clones, about nine tenths recorded once. CDR1 and CDR2 from the germline V gene are MNHEY and SVGAGI. The CDR3 has 12 residues. With 5 bases clipped from V and 10 bases from J, the junction kept 7 bases outside the gene matches. This sample is part of a study of blood T cell repertoires in COVID-19. Study-wide context: From T cells, B-cell-depleted T cells, or PBMCs came the material, which was cDNA or gDNA.

The source of this sequence is a woman in her thirties with acute COVID-19. The rearrangement links TRBV6-5 to TRBJ2-7, with 8 bases fitting TRBD1. The sequencing sample was made of PBMCs or T cells enriched from blood (not recorded which). The CDR3 DNA reads as TGTGCCAGCAGTAACCGGGGACAGGTCCAGTACTTC. As protein: CASSNRGQVQYF.